The 10 T cell receptor beta chains below come from one sample, sequenced in a study of T cell changes during pregnancy in multiple sclerosis. Profiled with immunoSEQ multiplex PCR; TCRdb holds only in-frame clones, not every one. The sample contains roughly 48,000 clones, around 94% of which appear only once. The sample was CD4+ T cells from peripheral blood mononuclear cells, taken in the second trimester of pregnancy. These receptors were obtained from a female donor in good health, enrolled as a control in a pregnancy study.

This clone was observed a handful of times. In DNA form, the CDR3 reads TGTGCCAGCTCCGAACGGGGGTTAGATCTGGATGGCTACACCTTC. It codes for CASSERGLDLDGYTF. This chain links TRBV25-1 with TRBJ1-2, with TRBD1 as a possible D gene (5 bases). With 8 bases removed from V and 6 bases from J, the gap between germline ends came to 22 bases. This CDR3 has 15 amino acids. Germline V CDR1 and CDR2: MGHDK, SYGVNS.

In the case of this clone: Other DNA sequences in this sample translate to the same CDR3. The J gene is TRBJ2-6, the V gene TRBV5-1, with TRBD2 identical over 7 bases. Per germline, CDR1 SGHRS and CDR2 YFSETQ. The CDR3 spans 19 residues. The V and J ends lost 2 bases and 0 bases, in that order; junction bases with no gene match: 11. The CDR3 region is CASSFRWTSGLSGANVLTF. The DNA for the CDR3 is TGCGCCAGCAGCTTTAGATGGACTAGTGGCCTCTCTGGGGCCAACGTCCTGACTTTC.

The V gene is TRBV30, the J gene TRBJ2-3; 8 bases match TRBD1. Germline-derived CDR1 and CDR2 are GTSNPN and SVGIG (reference sequence). V lost 4 bases, J lost 2 bases, and 5 bases stayed unmatched. The CDR3 runs 14 residues. CDR3 DNA: TGTGCCTGGACCGACAGGGGCAACACAGATACGCAGTATTTT. It encodes CAWTDRGNTDTQYF.

This chain joins TRBV9 and TRBJ2-4, with 8 bases aligning to TRBD1. This CDR3 spans 15 amino acids. CDR1 and CDR2 from the germline V gene are SGDLS and YYNGEE. The J segment lost 4 bases and the V segment lost 1 base, leaving 4 bases of the junction unmatched. CDR3 loop: CASSVSGQGKNIQYF. CDR3 DNA sequence: TGTGCCAGCAGCGTATCTGGACAGGGAAAAAACATTCAGTACTTC.

The chain carries TRBV28 and TRBJ2-1, with D unclear. This CDR3 is built from 12 residues. The germline CDR1 and CDR2 sequences are MDHEN and SYDVKM. V was clipped by 8 bases and J by 10 bases, with 15 bases between them. The CDR3 DNA follows: TGTGCCAGCGGTGTTCCCCGCGGAGAGCAGTTCTTC. Protein sequence: CASGVPRGEQFF. Looking up the rest from reference TRBV28 and TRBJ2-1 gives the full variable domain: DVKVTQSSRYLVKRTGEKVFLECVQDMDHENMFWYRQDPGLGLRLIYFSYDVKMKEKGDIPEGYSVSREKKERFSLILESASTNQTSMYLCASGVPRGEQFFGPGTRLTVL.

J is TRBJ1-5 and V is TRBV28, with D possibly matching TRBD1 (5 bases). CDR1 MDHEN and CDR2 SYDVKM come from the germline V gene. The CDR3 is made up of 16 amino acids. Trimming pared 8 bases from V and 2 bases from J, leaving 19 bases between. The CDR3 DNA reads TGTGCCAGCCTGGGGTTAGGGGTTAGGGGCAATCAGCCCCAGCATTTT. Translation: CASLGLGVRGNQPQHF.

The chain combines TRBV19 with TRBJ1-5; weak D call: TRBD1 (6 bases). The V gene lost 3 bases and the J gene lost 1 base, with 13 bases spanning the gap. The CDR3 spans 16 residues. From germline, CDR1 is LNHDA and CDR2 SQIVND (reference sequence). CDR3 in amino acids: CASSIDGTRSNQPQHF. The CDR3 bases are TGTGCCAGTAGTATTGACGGGACAAGGAGCAATCAGCCCCAGCATTTT.

The chain joins TRBV18 to TRBJ1-3; D ambiguous. The V end was cut by 0 bases, the J end by 2 bases, with 5 bases between. CDR3 size: 14 residues. Germline CDR1 and CDR2: KGHSH and LQKENI. CDR3 sequence reads: CASSPPATGNTIYF. In nucleotides, the CDR3 is TGTGCCAGCTCACCACCAGCCACTGGAAACACCATATATTTT.

The gene calls are TRBV4-2 and TRBJ2-3; TRBD1 agrees at 9 bases. Germline assignment: CDR1 LGHNA and CDR2 YNFKEQ. This CDR3 contains 16 residues. The V and J ends lost 6 bases and 4 bases, in that order; junction bases with no gene match: 11. CDR3 loop: CASRGRTGVFSDTQYF. CDR3 DNA sequence: TGTGCCAGCAGGGGCCGGACAGGGGTATTCTCAGATACGCAGTATTTT.

V gene TRBV27 combines with J gene TRBJ1-2; TRBD1 matches at 10 bases. V lost 5 bases to trimming and J lost 4 bases; unmatched junction nucleotides: 4. CDR1 is MNHEY and CDR2 is SMNVEV in the germline V gene (reference sequence). The CDR3 is made up of 14 amino acids. CDR3 sequence reads: CASSPRTGGYGYTF. CDR3 bases: TGTGCCAGCAGTCCTCGGACAGGGGGCTATGGCTACACCTTC.